This is a list of T cell receptor beta chains from one sample in a study of blood T cell repertoires in COVID-19. Profiling relied on immunoSEQ multiplex PCR, and the TCRdb table lists in-frame clones only, not all of them. This sample has about 230,000 clones, with roughly 83% found just once. The sample taken for sequencing was peripheral blood. The receptors originated from an older woman with active or convalescent COVID-19. Both conserved end residues are part of each CDR3. Fields, in order: D gene, clone size, J gene, V gene, CDR3 protein, CDR3 DNA. The D gene is left open where the match is weak. The listing skips clone size in some rows; elsewhere it reads once, few, many or a size class.

- | - | TRBJ1-1 | TRBV18 | CASSPEQGNTEAFF | TGTGCCAGCTCACCGGAACAGGGCAACACTGAAGCTTTCTTT
TRBD1 | - | TRBJ1-5 | TRBV6-5 | CASSYADRDSNQPQHF | TGTGCCAGCAGTTATGCAGACAGGGATAGCAATCAGCCCCAGCATTTT
- | few | TRBJ1-5 | TRBV3-1/TRBV3-2 | CASSQTTGHRPQHF | TGTGCCAGCAGCCAAACGACAGGTCACAGGCCCCAGCATTTT
TRBD1 | - | TRBJ2-3 | TRBV24-1 | CATSDRGRTDTQYF | TGTGCCACCAGTGACAGGGGGCGCACAGATACGCAGTATTTT
- | few | TRBJ1-5 | TRBV6-5 | CASKQGWNNQPQHF | TGTGCCAGCAAGCAGGGATGGAACAATCAGCCCCAGCATTTT
TRBD1 | - | TRBJ2-7 | TRBV14 | CASSPMTGGPYEQYF | TGTGCCAGCAGCCCAATGACAGGGGGCCCCTACGAGCAGTACTTC
TRBD1 | - | TRBJ1-6 | TRBV19 | CASTIQGAGSPLHF | TGTGCCAGTACCATACAGGGGGCTGGGTCACCCCTCCACTTT
- | - | TRBJ1-5 | TRBV7-2 | CASSFVGGANQPQHF | TGTGCCAGCAGCTTCGTCGGGGGAGCTAATCAGCCCCAGCATTTT
TRBD1 | - | TRBJ1-2 | TRBV9 | CASSAGTASMDYGYTF | TGTGCCAGCAGCGCCGGGACAGCCTCGATGGACTATGGCTACACCTTC
- | - | TRBJ1-2 | TRBV19 | CASTPYGGTDYGYTF | TGTGCCAGTACCCCATATGGGGGCACGGACTATGGCTACACCTTC
TRBD2 | - | TRBJ2-3 | TRBV3-1/TRBV3-2 | CASSQDRGRAPYF | TGTGCCAGCAGCCAAGATCGGGGGAGGGCCCCGTATTTT
TRBD1 | - | TRBJ1-6 | TRBV4-1 | CASSQDTPWSEGASNSPLHF | TGCGCCAGCAGCCAAGATACCCCCTGGTCGGAGGGGGCAAGTAATTCACCCCTCCACTTT
- | - | TRBJ2-1 | TRBV3-1/TRBV3-2 | CASSQSDEQFF | TGTGCCAGCAGCCAATCCGATGAGCAGTTCTTC
- | - | TRBJ1-2 | TRBV12-3/TRBV12-4 | CASRDGYQNGYTF | TGTGCCAGCAGAGACGGGTATCAAAATGGCTACACCTTC
- | - | TRBJ2-5 | TRBV5-4 | CASSLSSGLETQYF | TGTGCCAGCAGCTTATCGTCCGGGTTAGAGACCCAGTACTTC
- | once | TRBJ2-5 | TRBV2 | CASSVVASAPKYF | TGTGCCAGCAGTGTAGTAGCGAGTGCCCCTAAGTACTTC
- | - | TRBJ2-7 | TRBV3-1/TRBV3-2 | CASSGGLGYEQYF | TGTGCCAGCAGCGGAGGCCTCGGCTACGAGCAGTACTTC
TRBD1 | - | TRBJ2-2 | TRBV13 | CASNQGQANTGELFF | TGTGCCAGCAACCAGGGACAGGCTAACACCGGGGAGCTGTTTTTT
- | - | TRBJ2-6 | TRBV7-2 | CASSSWASGANVLTF | TGTGCCAGCAGCTCATGGGCCTCTGGGGCCAACGTCCTGACTTTC
- | - | TRBJ2-3 | TRBV5-1 | CASSRDSSSTDTQYF | TGCGCCAGCAGCAGGGACTCATCTAGCACAGATACGCAGTATTTT
- | - | TRBJ1-2 | TRBV5-5 | CASSLVPTDTNYGYTF | TGTGCCAGCAGCCTAGTCCCGACAGACACTAACTATGGCTACACCTTC
- | - | TRBJ1-3 | TRBV6-6 | CASSYRGFRGNTIYF | TGTGCCAGCAGTTACCGGGGGTTTCGCGGAAACACCATATATTTT
TRBD2 | - | TRBJ2-1 | TRBV18 | CASSLLTMTSGRPPFGEQFF | TGTGCCAGCTCACTCCTAACCATGACTAGCGGGAGGCCTCCGTTTGGTGAGCAGTTCTTC
TRBD1 | - | TRBJ1-1 | TRBV7-8 | CASSPTHRGQMEAFF | TGTGCCAGCAGCCCCACCCACAGGGGGCAAATGGAGGCTTTCTTT
- | once | TRBJ1-1 | TRBV3-1/TRBV3-2 | CASTLLQGEAFF | TGTGCCAGCACCCTGTTACAGGGAGAAGCTTTCTTT